This T cell receptor beta chain emerged from a study of shared clonotypes between healthy human individuals. In regard to this clone: The same CDR3 also results from other DNA sequences found in this sample.

Trimming removed 5 bases at V and 2 bases at J, with 13 bases between. Germline V gene data show CDR1 as MDHEN and CDR2 as SYDVKM. The CDR3 length is 14 residues. Sequenced by immunoSEQ multiplex PCR; TCRdb stores in-frame clones only, minus some. The sample records about 2.4 million clones, 93% being singletons. Recent vaccinations or acute infections were absent in the healthy HIV-negative adult donors. Nashville, Tennessee was home to all donors, each a Caucasian adult. The chain links TRBV28 to TRBJ2-7, with D maybe TRBD1 (6 bases). The TCR originated in a man aged 18 to 35 in good health. Some clones in this sample may be carry-over from other donors' samples. Material for sequencing was naive CD4+ T cells from PBMCs. Subset noted: CD45RA+ positively selected. The CDR3 DNA reads TGTGCCAGCAGTAGTTCGGGACATACCTACGAGCAGTACTTC. It yields the protein CASSSSGHTYEQYF.